The 27 T cell receptor beta chains in this list originate from one sample, sequenced in a study of regulatory T cells in long-lasting Graves disease. Relying on iRepertoire HTBI primers and Arm-PCR of CDR3 regions, the team built TCR beta libraries. TCRdb fed the multiplex PCR reads into MiXCR, producing one record per CDR3 protein. Here the sample spans more than 650,000 distinct CDR3 sequences, about 30% being singletons. Sample time point: persistent/refractory GD, antithyroid drugs over 5 years with positive TRAb. Following extraction of RNA from PBMCs, that RNA was used to make the TCR library. Source: peripheral blood mononuclear cells (PBMCs), taken when the disease was refractory, from a patient treated with antithyroid drugs. The receptors stem from a female donor with Graves disease.

This clonotype was seen more than once but under ten times. The V and J genes are TRBV20-1 and TRBJ1-5; D unclear. CDR3 length: 14 residues. V was trimmed by 6 bases and J by 4 bases, leaving 16 bases between them. In germline, CDR1 is DFQATT, CDR2 SNEGSKA (reference sequence). The CDR3 DNA reads TGCAGTGCGGAGGCAGAAACTTGGAATCAGCCCCAGCATTTT. Amino acids: CSAEAETWNQPQHF.

The chain couples TRBV20-1 to TRBJ1-2; D uncertain. The CDR3 has 12 residues. Trimming removed 7 bases from V and 7 bases from J, with 16 bases in between. Germline-derived CDR1 and CDR2 are DFQATT and SNEGSKA (reference sequence). As DNA, the CDR3 is TGCAGTGTTCCTGTGCAGCTATCTGGCTACACCTTC. The encoded protein is CSVPVQLSGYTF.

This clonotype was seen only a few times. V and J are TRBV25-1 and TRBJ1-1; a possible D gene is TRBD1 (6 bases). This CDR3 has 16 residues. Germline V gene lookup returns CDR1 MGHDK and CDR2 SYGVNS. V gave up 2 bases and J gave up 6 bases, with 19 bases separating them. The CDR3, as DNA: TGTGCCAGCAGTGAAGGCGTGGGGACATTGTCCCCTGAAGCTTTCTTT. Protein sequence: CASSEGVGTLSPEAFF.

The chain joins TRBV6-1 to TRBJ2-7; no clear D gene. V dropped 1 base and J dropped 2 bases, with 9 bases sitting between them. Per germline, CDR1 MNHNS and CDR2 SASEGT. The CDR3 runs 14 residues. CDR3 region: CASSEGLAPYEQYF. As DNA, the CDR3 is TGTGCCAGCAGTGAAGGGCTCGCGCCCTACGAGCAGTACTTC.

This clonotype appeared a few times. The chain employs TRBV20-1 and TRBJ1-1, with D hard to call. V shed 0 bases and J shed 6 bases, with 11 bases lying between them. This CDR3 is 13 amino acids long. In germline, CDR1 is DFQATT, CDR2 SNEGSKA (reference sequence). The CDR3 loop is CSARDGVTAEAFF. CDR3 sequence (DNA): TGCAGTGCTAGAGATGGGGTAACCGCTGAAGCTTTCTTT.

This clonotype turned up a few times. V gene TRBV6-1 combines with J gene TRBJ2-7; 7 bases fit TRBD1. Trimming took 6 bases from V and 6 from J; bases not matched to a gene: 8. The CDR3 extends over 13 amino acids. Germline CDR1 MNHNS, CDR2 SASEGT. CDR3 protein: CASRRNRGSEQYF. Written as DNA, the CDR3 is TGTGCCAGCAGGAGGAACAGGGGCTCCGAGCAGTACTTC.

This clonotype has at least ten counts. V gene TRBV12-3 or TRBV12-4 combines with J gene TRBJ1-2, with D possibly being TRBD1 (5 bases). This CDR3 is 13 amino acids long. Trimming left V 6 bases short and J 4 bases short, with 12 bases between. CDR3: CASRRTGAYGYTF. In nucleotides, the CDR3 is TGTGCCAGCAGACGCACAGGAGCCTATGGCTACACCTTC.

The rearrangement joins TRBV9 to TRBJ1-1; 7 bases map to TRBD1. Per the germline V gene, CDR1 is SGDLS and CDR2 is YYNGEE. CDR3 length: 15 residues. The ends lost 5 bases at V and 5 bases at J; junction bases unmatched: 12. This CDR3 reads CASRPPGQRGTEAFF. DNA of the CDR3: TGTGCCAGCAGACCTCCGGGACAGCGGGGGACTGAAGCTTTCTTT.

The sample holds many counts of this clonotype. The chain has TRBV29-1 and TRBJ2-5; D call uncertain. Trimming stripped 7 bases from V and 2 bases from J, with 8 bases between. CDR3 size: 11 residues. Per the germline V gene, CDR1 is SQVTM and CDR2 is ANQGSEA. For the CDR3, the DNA is TGCAGCGAGCAACAACAAGAGACCCAGTACTTC. Protein sequence: CSEQQQETQYF.

V gene TRBV27 combines with J gene TRBJ1-5, with 9 bases identical to TRBD1. V trimming: 5 bases; J trimming: 5 bases; junction bases outside the gene matches: 7. The germline gives CDR1 MNHEY, CDR2 SMNVEV (reference sequence). The CDR3 length is 15 residues. Here the CDR3 reads CASSPTDRGYQPQHF. The CDR3 nucleotides read TGTGCCAGCAGTCCAACGGACAGGGGTTATCAGCCCCAGCATTTT.

The sample holds one count of this clonotype. An end of the junction does not agree with germline; a read error may underlie this. This chain uses TRBV3-1 with TRBJ2-2; 8 bases fit TRBD2. Germline lookup yields CDR1 LGHDT and CDR2 YNNKEL (reference sequence). The CDR3 totals 14 residues. The CDR3 reads CANSLGSGNGELFF. The CDR3 DNA follows: TGTGCCAACAGCCTGGGTAGCGGGAACGGGGAGCTGTTTTTT.

This clonotype has just a few counts. This chain connects TRBV5-1 to TRBJ2-7, with 8 nucleotides matching TRBD1. Germline V lookup: CDR1 SGHRS, CDR2 YFSETQ. The CDR3 consists of 14 residues. J lost 1 base, V lost 4 bases, and 4 bases had no gene match. The CDR3 protein is CASSPTGASYEQYF. CDR3 bases: TGCGCCAGCAGCCCGACAGGGGCATCCTACGAGCAGTACTTC. Supplemented by reference TRBV5-1 and TRBJ2-7, the full variable domain reads KAGVTQTPRYLIKTRGQQVTLSCSPISGHRSVSWYQQTPGQGLQFLFEYFSETQRNKGNFPGRFSGRQFSNSRSEMNVSTLELGDSALYLCASSPTGASYEQYFGPGTRLTVT.

This clonotype was counted many times. The J gene is TRBJ2-2, the V gene TRBV29-1, with D possibly TRBD2 on 6 matching bases. Trimming took off 5 bases at V and 7 bases at J, with 14 bases between the two ends. Germline V gene sequence: CDR1 SQVTM, CDR2 ANQGSEA. The CDR3 contains 13 residues. The CDR3 nucleotides are TGCAGCGTTAGCGGGCACGGAGGCGGGGAGCTGTTTTTT. This gives the protein CSVSGHGGGELFF.

V usage is TRBV6-5 and J usage is TRBJ1-2, with D perhaps matching TRBD1 (5 bases). The CDR3 runs 17 residues. Deletions cut 0 bases from V and 4 bases from J, with 18 bases between. Germline values: CDR1 MNHEY, CDR2 SVGAGI. This CDR3 is CASSYSMGLGRLYGYTF. CDR3 bases: TGTGCCAGCAGTTACTCAATGGGGCTCGGGCGACTCTATGGCTACACCTTC.

The chain employs TRBV18 and TRBJ1-5, with D possibly matching TRBD1 (5 bases). Per germline, CDR1 KGHSH and CDR2 LQKENI. Trimming removed 3 bases at V and 1 base at J, with 10 bases between. There are 15 residues in the CDR3. The CDR3 DNA follows: TGTGCCAGCTCACCCCCAGGGATAAGCAATCAGCCCCAGCATTTT. This codes for CASSPPGISNQPQHF.

The chain uses TRBV20-1 and TRBJ2-3; 8 bases line up with TRBD2. V trimming: 2 bases; J trimming: 0 bases; junction bases outside the gene matches: 1. This CDR3 is 14 amino acids long. Germline lookup yields CDR1 DFQATT and CDR2 SNEGSKA (reference sequence). For the CDR3, the DNA is TGCAGTGCTAGAAGCGGGAGTAGCACAGATACGCAGTATTTT. The encoded protein is CSARSGSSTDTQYF.

The chain combines TRBV7-3 with TRBJ2-3; 9 bases are a match to TRBD2. CDR1 is SGHTA, CDR2 FQGTGA, per germline. The CDR3 totals 15 residues. J lost 6 bases, V lost 3 bases, and 7 bases had no gene match. The CDR3 DNA reads TGTGCCAGCAGCTTCCGCGGGAGGGCCGAGGATACGCAGTATTTT. This codes for CASSFRGRAEDTQYF. Looking up the rest from reference TRBV7-3 and TRBJ2-3 gives the full variable domain: GAGVSQTPSNKVTEKGKYVELRCDPISGHTALYWYRQSLGQGPEFLIYFQGTGAADDSGLPNDRFFAVRPEGSVSTLKIQRTERGDSAVYLCASSFRGRAEDTQYFGPGTRLTVL.

This clonotype occurred a few times. This sequence joins TRBV28 and TRBJ1-3, with TRBD1 matching over 7 bases. J was trimmed by 0 bases and V by 5 bases; bases with no gene match: 13. This CDR3 spans 18 amino acids. Per the germline V gene, CDR1 is MDHEN and CDR2 is SYDVKM. CDR3 loop: CASSLLRTGRSSGNTIYF. The CDR3, as DNA: TGTGCCAGCAGTCTTCTCCGGACAGGCAGATCCTCTGGAAACACCATATATTTT. Combining the CDR3 with reference TRBV28 and TRBJ1-3 gives the whole variable domain DVKVTQSSRYLVKRTGEKVFLECVQDMDHENMFWYRQDPGLGLRLIYFSYDVKMKEKGDIPEGYSVSREKKERFSLILESASTNQTSMYLCASSLLRTGRSSGNTIYFGEGSWLTVV.

The chain links TRBV6-1 to TRBJ1-1; 8 bases are shared with TRBD1. Trimming at V came to 7 bases and at J to 8 bases, leaving 3 bases not matched to a gene. The CDR3 contains 11 residues. Germline lookup yields CDR1 MNHNS and CDR2 SASEGT. In nucleotides, the CDR3 is TGTGCCAGCAACCACAGGGGGGAAGCTTTCTTT. This codes for CASNHRGEAFF.

The rearrangement links TRBV12-3 or TRBV12-4 to TRBJ2-2; D is unclear. CDR3 length equals 14 residues. V was clipped by 6 bases and J by 1 base, with 9 bases between them. This CDR3 is CASSPVGNTGELFF. CDR3 sequence (DNA): TGTGCCAGCAGCCCGGTAGGGAACACCGGGGAGCTGTTTTTT.

The table lists this clonotype with many counts. The genes are TRBV6-1 and TRBJ1-2; D is unclear. Germline V gene lookup returns CDR1 MNHNS and CDR2 SASEGT. V lost 6 bases to trimming and J lost 0 bases, with 17 bases between them. The CDR3 loop spans 16 amino acids. DNA for the CDR3: TGTGCCAGCAGGGGATCAACGATAGAAGCTAACTATGGCTACACCTTC. Translating gives CASRGSTIEANYGYTF.

Points on this clonotype: One end of the junction fails to match germline, which may point to a read error. The V and J genes are TRBV6-2 or TRBV6-3 and TRBJ1-1, with TRBD1 as a possible D gene (6 bases). The CDR3 is made up of 14 amino acids. The germline gives CDR1 MNHEY, CDR2 SVGEGT. The CDR3 DNA reads as TGTGCCAGCACCGATATAGGGGGGGGTACTGAAACTTTCTTT. Translation: CASTDIGGGTETFF.

This clonotype has only one observation. J is TRBJ2-7 and V is TRBV2, with a possible D match to TRBD1 (5 bases). The CDR3 covers 15 residues. Per germline, CDR1 SNHLY and CDR2 FYNNEI. V shed 2 bases and J shed 3 bases, with 14 bases lying between them. CDR3 DNA: TGTGCCAGCAGTGAATTGGGGCAGGCTTACTACGAGCAGTACTTC. Translation: CASSELGQAYYEQYF.

V is TRBV6-2 or TRBV6-3 and J is TRBJ1-5; 9 positions match TRBD1. V was pared by 6 bases and J by 1 base, with 4 bases of the junction left unmatched. The V gene's germline CDR1 is MNHEY and CDR2 SVGEGT. The CDR3 is made up of 15 amino acids. The chain's CDR3 is CASRYGTGSNQPQHF. DNA of the CDR3: TGTGCCAGCAGATACGGGACAGGGAGCAATCAGCCCCAGCATTTT.

This clonotype came up a few times. CDR3 region: CASSSLHSNQPQHF. In DNA form, the CDR3 reads TGTGCCAGCAGTTCTCTACATAGCAATCAGCCCCAGCATTTT. The gene calls are TRBV12-3 or TRBV12-4 and TRBJ1-5; D gene unclear. The CDR3 is 14 amino acids. Trimming left V 4 bases short and J 0 bases short, with 7 bases between.

The J gene is TRBJ2-7, the V gene TRBV28; 11 positions agree with TRBD1. The CDR3 is 14 amino acids. Germline V CDR1 and CDR2: MDHEN, SYDVKM. The V gene end was trimmed by 7 bases and the J gene end by 3 bases; junction bases not matched to a gene: 5. The CDR3 spells CASTSGTGGYEQYF. The CDR3 coding sequence is TGTGCCAGCACCTCCGGGACAGGGGGCTACGAGCAGTACTTC.

The chain recombines TRBV5-1 with TRBJ2-4; D possibly uses TRBD1 or TRBD2 (5 bases each). V was clipped by 3 bases and J by 9 bases, with 16 bases between them. Germline CDR1 reads SGHRS; CDR2 reads YFSETQ. The CDR3 has 14 amino acids. DNA of the CDR3: TGCGCCAGCAGCTCGGGGACGAGGGGAAGCATTCAGTACTTC. Protein sequence: CASSSGTRGSIQYF. Full variable domain (missing parts from reference TRBV5-1 and TRBJ2-4): KAGVTQTPRYLIKTRGQQVTLSCSPISGHRSVSWYQQTPGQGLQFLFEYFSETQRNKGNFPGRFSGRQFSNSRSEMNVSTLELGDSALYLCASSSGTRGSIQYFGAGTRLSVL.